The 11 T cell receptor beta chains given below trace back to one sample, sequenced in a study of control samples from healthy donors and cancer patients. Method: immunoSEQ multiplex PCR; TCRdb's copy keeps in-frame clones and lacks some. The sample has under 100,000 clones, about 89% seen once. Sample: PBMCs. The receptors here all came from a woman between 50 and 59 years old with colorectal cancer.

The chain carries TRBV20-1 and TRBJ1-1; D unclear. The germline gives CDR1 DFQATT, CDR2 SNEGSKA (reference sequence). This CDR3 contains 12 residues. Between the trimmed V and J ends, which lost 3 bases and 5 bases, there was a span of 10 bases. This chain's CDR3 is CSASSRTTEAFF. The CDR3 coding sequence is TGCAGTGCTAGTAGCCGGACGACTGAAGCTTTCTTT.

J is TRBJ2-2 and V is TRBV5-4, with 8 bases lining up with TRBD1. CDR1 SGHNT and CDR2 YYREEE come from the germline V gene (reference sequence). CDR3 size: 16 residues. V was clipped by 1 base and J by 4 bases; unmatched bases: 6. The CDR3 region has the DNA TGTGCCAGCAGCTTGCGAGACAGGGGAGGCACCGGGGAGCTGTTTTTT. It translates to CASSLRDRGGTGELFF. The entire variable domain, with the rest obtained from reference TRBV5-4 and TRBJ2-2, is as follows: ETGVTQSPTHLIKTRGQQVTLRCSSQSGHNTVSWYQQALGQGPQFIFQYYREEENGRGNFPPRFSGLQFPNYSSELNVNALELDDSALYLCASSLRDRGGTGELFFGEGSRLTVL.

V is TRBV5-1 and J is TRBJ2-2; D call uncertain. Germline V gene sequence: CDR1 SGHRS, CDR2 YFSETQ. CDR3 length: 15 residues. With 0 bases removed from V and 6 bases from J, the gap between germline ends came to 12 bases. CDR3 sequence reads: CASSLDTWAPGELFF. The CDR3 DNA sequence: TGCGCCAGCAGCTTGGATACGTGGGCCCCCGGGGAGCTGTTTTTT.

This chain joins TRBV19 and TRBJ2-3; 8 bases are a match to TRBD2. After removal of 6 bases from V and 7 bases from J, the junction contained 6 bases not matched to a gene. The CDR3 is made up of 13 amino acids. Germline lookup yields CDR1 LNHDA and CDR2 SQIVND (reference sequence). CDR3 DNA: TGTGCCAGTAGATCGGGGGGGCTTTATACGCAGTATTTT. Protein product: CASRSGGLYTQYF.

The chain links TRBV18 to TRBJ1-1, with a tentative D call TRBD1 (5 bases). CDR1 KGHSH and CDR2 LQKENI come from the germline V gene. V dropped 3 bases and J dropped 8 bases, with 13 bases sitting between them. This CDR3 is 13 amino acids long. The CDR3: CASSPSQETEAFF. Written as DNA, the CDR3 is TGTGCCAGCTCACCTTCACAGGAGACCGAAGCTTTCTTT. Drawing the rest from reference TRBV18 and TRBJ1-1, the complete variable domain is NAGVMQNPRHLVRRRGQEARLRCSPMKGHSHVYWYRQLPEEGLKFMVYLQKENIIDESGMPKERFSAEFPKEGPSILRIQQVVRGDSAAYFCASSPSQETEAFFGQGTRLTVV.

The rearrangement links TRBV3-1 (or the pseudogene TRBV3-2) to TRBJ1-1, with unresolved D. Germline-derived CDR1 and CDR2 are LGHDT and YNNKEL (reference sequence). V dropped 4 bases and J dropped 3 bases, with 9 bases sitting between them. The CDR3 totals 13 residues. The CDR3 region is CASSPHWDTEAFF. In DNA form, the CDR3 reads TGTGCCAGCAGCCCCCACTGGGACACTGAAGCTTTCTTT.

The chain combines TRBV6-2 or TRBV6-3 with TRBJ2-3; 9 bases map to TRBD2. This CDR3 has 19 amino acids. The J segment lost 0 bases and the V segment lost 4 bases, leaving 14 bases of the junction unmatched. Per the germline V gene, CDR1 is MNHEY and CDR2 is SVGEGT. The CDR3 region has the DNA TGTGCCAGCAGTTCCCCAGCGGGGGGTCCAACTAAAAGCACAGATACGCAGTATTTT. Residues: CASSSPAGGPTKSTDTQYF.

This rearrangement joins TRBV6-5 to TRBJ2-1; D is perhaps TRBD1 (6 bases). The germline V gene encodes CDR1 MNHEY and CDR2 SVGAGI. CDR3 length equals 15 residues. The V end was cut by 2 bases, the J end by 4 bases, with 12 bases between. The CDR3 sequence is CASSYSGGRYNEQFF. CDR3 sequence (DNA): TGTGCCAGCAGTTACAGTGGGGGCCGTTACAATGAGCAGTTCTTC.

The CDR3, as DNA: TGTGCCAGCTCACCAGACAGGGTGGATACGCAGTATTTT. Its protein product is CASSPDRVDTQYF. The gene calls are TRBV18 and TRBJ2-3, with 7 bases matching TRBD1. Germline V lookup: CDR1 KGHSH, CDR2 LQKENI. J gave up 6 bases and V 2 bases, and 2 bases lay outside the gene matches. The CDR3 has 13 residues.

The genes are TRBV3-1 (or the pseudogene TRBV3-2) and TRBJ2-5; 7 bases align to TRBD1. The CDR3 spans 12 residues. Germline V CDR1 and CDR2: LGHDT, YNNKEL (reference sequence). Unmatched junction bases numbered 3, after V lost 6 bases and J lost 5 bases. This chain's CDR3 is CASRRGPETQYF. The CDR3 DNA is TGTGCCAGCAGAAGGGGGCCCGAGACCCAGTACTTC.

Details on this clone: An end of the junction does not agree with germline; a read error may underlie this. This rearrangement joins TRBV6-5 to TRBJ1-5; D is undetermined. The CDR3 length is 12 residues. In germline, CDR1 is MNHEY, CDR2 SVGAGI. CDR3 nucleotide sequence: TGTGCCAGCAGTGACTCCTCAACCAGACAGCATTTT. It translates to CASSDSSTRQHF.